A selection of T cell receptor beta chains follows, all from one sample in a study of blood T cell repertoires in COVID-19. Repertoires were generated with immunoSEQ multiplex PCR, while TCRdb's copy carries only in-frame clones and drops some. The table includes about 350,000 clones, approximately 90% detected once. Material: peripheral blood. The receptors derive from a woman aged 60-70 years with COVID-19, enrolled during active disease. Both conserved end residues are part of each CDR3. The D gene is left open where the match is weak. Where a row states a size, it is once, few, many or the class of an expanded clone; other rows omit it.

cdr3_aa,cdr3_nt,v_call,clone_size,d_call,cdr3_length,j_call
CSVGQGESYEQYF,TGCAGCGTGGGACAGGGAGAATCCTACGAGCAGTACTTC,TRBV29-1,once,TRBD1,13,TRBJ2-7
CASSLGRGRNTEAFF,TGTGCCAGCAGCTTGGGACGGGGGAGAAACACTGAAGCTTTCTTT,TRBV7-9,NA,NA,15,TRBJ1-1
CASSTPGSQGTEAFF,TGTGCCAGCAGTACCCCTGGGAGCCAAGGTACTGAAGCTTTCTTT,TRBV6-5,NA,NA,15,TRBJ1-1
CASSELPSRAGELFF,TGTGCCAGCAGCGAACTACCGAGTCGGGCCGGGGAGCTGTTTTTT,TRBV14,NA,NA,15,TRBJ2-2
CASTGTSGAWEQYF,TGTGCCAGCACCGGGACTAGCGGGGCTTGGGAGCAGTACTTC,TRBV6-5,NA,TRBD2,14,TRBJ2-7
CASSVSPGQSNQPQHF,TGTGCCAGCAGCGTATCTCCAGGTCAGAGCAATCAGCCCCAGCATTTT,TRBV9,NA,NA,16,TRBJ1-5
CASSRNRVNTDTQYF,TGTGCCAGTAGTAGGAACAGGGTCAACACAGATACGCAGTATTTT,TRBV19,NA,NA,15,TRBJ2-3
CASSLAGQSNSPLHF,TGTGCCAGCAGCTTAGCGGGACAGTCTAATTCACCCCTCCACTTT,TRBV7-2,NA,TRBD1,15,TRBJ1-6
CASSHRINTYEQYF,TGCGCCAGCAGTCACAGGATTAATACCTACGAGCAGTACTTC,TRBV23-1,NA,NA,14,TRBJ2-7
CASSPSSGSRGYTF,TGTGCCAGCAGTCCCAGCTCGGGGTCTCGAGGCTACACCTTC,TRBV28,NA,NA,14,TRBJ1-2
CASISDSFGGYTF,TGTGCCAGCATCTCGGACAGCTTTGGCGGCTACACCTTC,TRBV6-5,NA,NA,13,TRBJ1-2
CATTGSSYNSPLHF,TGTGCCACGACAGGGAGCTCCTATAATTCACCCCTCCACTTT,TRBV19,NA,TRBD1,14,TRBJ1-6
CASSLEGRRGYTF,TGCGCCAGCAGCTTGGAGGGGCGCCGGGGCTACACCTTC,TRBV5-1,NA,NA,13,TRBJ1-2